Presented here are 24 T cell receptor beta chains from one specimen sequenced in a study of T cell responses to AZD1222 COVID-19 vaccine. TCRdb's table, derived via immunoSEQ multiplex PCR, lists solely in-frame clones and lacks some. Of over 95,000 clones in the sample, roughly 87% were seen once. The sequencing used peripheral blood, collected on day 0 of AZD1222 vaccination. The receptors come from an adult in good health.

The rearrangement joins TRBV19 to TRBJ1-2; 12 bases map to TRBD1. J was trimmed by 7 bases and V by 3 bases; bases with no gene match: 6. Germline V gene data show CDR1 as LNHDA and CDR2 as SQIVND (reference sequence). The CDR3 is made up of 15 amino acids. CDR3: CASSIGTGGAGGYTF. CDR3 nucleotides: TGTGCCAGTAGTATCGGGACAGGGGGCGCGGGTGGCTACACCTTC. Filled out from reference TRBV19 and TRBJ1-2, the complete variable domain reads DGGITQSPKYLFRKEGQNVTLSCEQNLNHDAMYWYRQDPGQGLRLIYYSQIVNDFQKGDIAEGYSVSREKKESFPLTVTSAQKNPTAFYLCASSIGTGGAGGYTFGSGTRLTVV.

The genes are TRBV12-3 or TRBV12-4 and TRBJ2-3; no firm D call. This CDR3 has 11 residues. Trimming removed 8 bases at V and 2 bases at J, with 5 bases between. DNA for the CDR3: TGTGCCAGCGGTTCCACAGATACGCAGTATTTT. It is translated as CASGSTDTQYF.

By frequency in the sample, this clone is medium-sized. The J gene is TRBJ2-5, the V gene TRBV2; maybe TRBD1 (6 bases). The CDR3 is 15 amino acids. Germline values: CDR1 SNHLY, CDR2 FYNNEI. The ends were cut back, 7 bases at V and 2 bases at J, with 17 bases in the middle. CDR3 sequence: CASIPDRMGQETQYF. DNA for the CDR3: TGTGCCAGCATCCCAGACAGGATGGGGCAAGAGACCCAGTACTTC.

This clone has a handful of counts. The chain employs TRBV9 and TRBJ2-3; D call uncertain. Trimming took 0 bases from V and 0 from J, leaving 8 bases between them. CDR1 and CDR2 from the germline V gene are SGDLS and YYNGEE. The length of the CDR3 is 15 residues. In DNA, the CDR3 is TGTGCCAGCAGCGTAGCTACGGCAAGCACAGATACGCAGTATTTT. Its translation is CASSVATASTDTQYF.

The J gene is TRBJ1-2, the V gene TRBV10-1; D gene uncertain. Per the germline V gene, CDR1 is WNHNN and CDR2 is SYGVQD (reference sequence). The CDR3 has 12 amino acids. Deletions cut 2 bases from V and 7 bases from J, with 8 bases between. CDR3 sequence reads: CASSEAGRGYTF. As DNA, the CDR3 is TGCGCCAGCAGTGAGGCGGGCCGTGGCTACACCTTC.

The CDR3 is CASTDRADYGYTF. CDR3 bases: TGTGCCAGCACCGACCGCGCGGACTATGGCTACACCTTC. The gene calls are TRBV6-5 and TRBJ1-2, with no clear D. Germline values: CDR1 MNHEY, CDR2 SVGAGI. CDR3 length: 13 amino acids. Trimming took 7 bases from V and 3 from J, leaving 12 bases between them.

This clone was detected only once. The rearrangement uses TRBV9 and TRBJ2-2; 8 bases match TRBD1. Germline V lookup: CDR1 SGDLS, CDR2 YYNGEE. The CDR3 has 16 amino acids. V shed 2 bases and J 6 bases; nucleotides not matched to a gene: 9. The CDR3 nucleotides are TGTGCCAGCAGCGTCGCCCCAGGGGGCGCCGCCGGGGAGCTGTTTTTT. Protein: CASSVAPGGAAGELFF.

The chain joins TRBV9 to TRBJ2-1, with D possibly matching TRBD1 (6 bases). V lost 0 bases and J lost 4, with 14 bases in between. Germline V gene sequence: CDR1 SGDLS, CDR2 YYNGEE. This CDR3 region has 16 residues. Here the CDR3 reads CASSVVLRTEYNEQFF. In DNA form, the CDR3 reads TGTGCCAGCAGCGTAGTTCTACGGACAGAATACAATGAGCAGTTCTTC.

The chain recombines TRBV12-5 with TRBJ2-2; 7 bases map to TRBD1. Unmatched junction bases numbered 12, after V lost 2 bases and J lost 3 bases. The germline V gene has CDR1 LGHNT and CDR2 FRNRAP. The CDR3 spans 18 residues. In DNA, the CDR3 is TGTGCTAGTGGTTTGAGACCCACGAGAGGGGGCTACACCGGGGAGCTGTTTTTT. Encoded protein: CASGLRPTRGGYTGELFF.

V usage is TRBV7-9 and J usage is TRBJ1-2, with 7 bases matching TRBD1. The CDR3 extends over 15 amino acids. Germline loops: CDR1 SEHNR, CDR2 FQNEAQ (reference sequence). J was trimmed by 8 bases and V by 0 bases; bases with no gene match: 9. The CDR3 DNA is TGTGCCAGCAGCTTAGCAGTCCGGCAGGGGGAAGGCTACACCTTC. This sequence encodes CASSLAVRQGEGYTF.

Here the CDR3 reads CASSESVARNTEAFF. The CDR3 nucleotides read TGTGCCAGCAGTGAATCCGTCGCACGGAACACTGAAGCTTTCTTT. This rearrangement joins TRBV25-1 to TRBJ1-1; D remains unclear. CDR3 length: 15 amino acids. V lost 1 base to trimming and J lost 1 base, with 10 bases between them. Germline loops: CDR1 MGHDK, CDR2 SYGVNS.

This chain joins TRBV4-3 and TRBJ1-3; 9 bases map to TRBD1. CDR1 and CDR2 (germline): LGHNA, YSLEER. Germline trimming cut 0 bases from V and 0 bases from J; bases unmatched to any gene: 6. CDR3 length equals 18 residues. CDR3 region: CASSQDWGQGLSGNTIYF. In nucleotides, the CDR3 is TGCGCCAGCAGCCAAGATTGGGGACAGGGTCTCTCTGGAAACACCATATATTTT.

The V call is TRBV7-2, the J call TRBJ1-1; 7 bases match TRBD1. The germline CDR1 and CDR2 sequences are SGHTA and FQGNSA. V was clipped by 5 bases and J by 1 base; unmatched bases: 7. This CDR3 spans 15 amino acids. CDR3 sequence (DNA): TGTGCCAGCAGCAAAAACAGGGGAGGGAACACTGAAGCTTTCTTT. It yields the protein CASSKNRGGNTEAFF.

The V gene is TRBV23-1, the J gene TRBJ1-5; no clear D. TRBV23-1 is identified as an open reading frame with a role that is uncertain. Trimming stripped 6 bases from V and 2 bases from J, with 20 bases between. This CDR3 spans 17 amino acids. The CDR3 nucleotides are TGCGCCAGCAGCCATAAGAGGGCCGTGAACGGCAATCAGCCCCAGCATTTT. It specifies CASSHKRAVNGNQPQHF.

The chain carries TRBV7-6 and TRBJ1-3; D remains ambiguous. V was clipped by 5 bases and J by 3 bases, with 14 bases between them. This CDR3 region has 15 residues. Germline assignment: CDR1 SGHVS and CDR2 FNYEAQ. CDR3 DNA: TGTGCCAGCAGCCTACCGGTGGGAAATGGAAACACCATATATTTT. Encoded protein: CASSLPVGNGNTIYF.

The rearrangement links TRBV7-9 to TRBJ1-2; possible D gene TRBD1, 5 bases. This CDR3 contains 15 residues. The V and J ends lost 5 bases and 5 bases respectively, with 18 bases between them. The germline gives CDR1 SEHNR, CDR2 FQNEAQ (reference sequence). CDR3 sequence reads: CASSQEQGRGYGYTF. The CDR3 DNA is TGTGCCAGCAGCCAAGAGCAGGGAAGGGGATATGGCTACACCTTC.

The J gene is TRBJ2-1, the V gene TRBV9, with a tentative D call TRBD2 (6 bases). Per germline, CDR1 SGDLS and CDR2 YYNGEE. CDR3 length: 14 amino acids. The V gene lost 5 bases and the J gene lost 7 bases, with 16 bases spanning the gap. This CDR3 is CASRPGTLRNEQFF. DNA for the CDR3: TGTGCCAGCAGGCCCGGGACTCTCCGGAATGAGCAGTTCTTC. Drawing the rest from reference TRBV9 and TRBJ2-1, the complete variable domain is DSGVTQTPKHLITATGQRVTLRCSPRSGDLSVYWYQQSLDQGLQFLIQYYNGEERAKGNILERFSAQQFPDLHSELNLSSLELGDSALYFCASRPGTLRNEQFFGPGTRLTVL.

The count of this clone is one. The gene calls are TRBV11-2 and TRBJ2-5; 12 nucleotides match TRBD2. The V segment lost 4 bases and the J segment 6 bases; nucleotides outside the gene matches: 9. CDR3 size: 16 residues. CDR1 and CDR2 from the germline V gene are SGHAT and FQNNGV. CDR3 protein: CASSWALAGGTKTQYF. CDR3 sequence (DNA): TGTGCCAGCAGCTGGGCTCTAGCGGGAGGGACGAAGACCCAGTACTTC.

The chain carries TRBV4-2 and TRBJ1-6, with 9 nucleotides matching TRBD1. After removal of 2 bases from V and 9 bases from J, the junction contained 11 bases not matched to a gene. In germline, CDR1 is LGHNA, CDR2 YNFKEQ. The CDR3 totals 17 residues. The CDR3: CASSQPEIQGASSPLHF. CDR3 sequence (DNA): TGTGCCAGCAGCCAACCCGAAATACAGGGGGCCAGTTCACCCCTCCACTTT.

This clone came up once. CDR3 nucleotides: TGTGCCAGCAGCCCTCGGACTAGCGCCCTCACAGATACGCAGTATTTT. This translates into CASSPRTSALTDTQYF. The chain recombines TRBV9 with TRBJ2-3, with 9 positions matching TRBD2. Germline-derived CDR1 and CDR2 are SGDLS and YYNGEE. The V segment lost 4 bases and the J segment 2 bases; nucleotides outside the gene matches: 8. The CDR3 has 16 residues.

This chain links TRBV9 with TRBJ1-2; perhaps TRBD1 as D (6 bases). Germline V gene sequence: CDR1 SGDLS, CDR2 YYNGEE. There are 15 residues in the CDR3. Trimming pared 4 bases from V and 8 bases from J, leaving 21 bases between. CDR3 in DNA: TGTGCCAGCAGCCTCCCTGGGCCGGGGGCAGGAGGCTACACCTTC. This sequence encodes CASSLPGPGAGGYTF.

J is TRBJ1-1 and V is TRBV7-3; TRBD1 matches at 9 bases. The CDR3 is made up of 13 amino acids. V was clipped by 5 bases and J by 8 bases; unmatched bases: 6. The germline V gene has CDR1 SGHTA and CDR2 FQGTGA. The CDR3 reads CASSRGQGREAFF. The CDR3, as DNA: TGTGCCAGCAGCCGGGGACAGGGAAGGGAAGCTTTCTTT.

This clone has only a few counts. The rearrangement joins TRBV28 to TRBJ1-2; no clear D gene. The CDR3 runs 13 residues. The V end was cut by 6 bases, the J end by 1 base, with 9 bases between. CDR1 is MDHEN and CDR2 is SYDVKM in the germline V gene. The chain's CDR3 is CASSLDLNYGYTF. Here the CDR3 DNA reads TGTGCCAGCAGCCTGGACCTTAACTATGGCTACACCTTC.

The chain has TRBV29-1 and TRBJ2-5, with D possibly matching TRBD2 (6 bases). CDR3 size: 16 residues. Germline V gene lookup returns CDR1 SQVTM and CDR2 ANQGSEA. Trimming took off 2 bases at V and 6 bases at J, with 22 bases between the two ends. The CDR3 protein is CSVEPWGSGVGQTQYF. CDR3 sequence (DNA): TGCAGCGTTGAACCGTGGGGTAGCGGAGTCGGGCAGACCCAGTACTTC.